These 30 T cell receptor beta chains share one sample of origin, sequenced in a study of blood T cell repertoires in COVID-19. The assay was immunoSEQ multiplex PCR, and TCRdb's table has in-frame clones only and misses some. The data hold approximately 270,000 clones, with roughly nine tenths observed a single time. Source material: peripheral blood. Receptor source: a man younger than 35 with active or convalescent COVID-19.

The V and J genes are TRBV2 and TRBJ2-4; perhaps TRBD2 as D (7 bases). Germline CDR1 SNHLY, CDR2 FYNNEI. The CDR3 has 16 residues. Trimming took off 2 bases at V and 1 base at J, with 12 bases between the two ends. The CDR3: CASSERGAEAKNIQYF. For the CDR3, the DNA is TGTGCCAGCAGTGAACGGGGGGCTGAGGCCAAAAACATTCAGTACTTC.

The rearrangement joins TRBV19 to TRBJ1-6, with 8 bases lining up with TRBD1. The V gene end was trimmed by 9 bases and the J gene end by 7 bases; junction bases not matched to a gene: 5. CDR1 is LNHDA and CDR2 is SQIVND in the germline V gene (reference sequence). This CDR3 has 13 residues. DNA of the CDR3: TGTGCCAGGTGGACAGGGAGGAATTCACCCCTCCACTTT. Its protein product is CARWTGRNSPLHF. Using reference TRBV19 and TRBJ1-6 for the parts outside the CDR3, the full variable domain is DGGITQSPKYLFRKEGQNVTLSCEQNLNHDAMYWYRQDPGQGLRLIYYSQIVNDFQKGDIAEGYSVSREKKESFPLTVTSAQKNPTAFYLCARWTGRNSPLHFGNGTRLTVT.

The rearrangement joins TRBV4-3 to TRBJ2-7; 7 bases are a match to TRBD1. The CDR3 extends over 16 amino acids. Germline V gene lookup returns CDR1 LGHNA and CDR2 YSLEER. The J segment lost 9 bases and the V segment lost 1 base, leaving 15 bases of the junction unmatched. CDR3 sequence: CASSQVTGTAVARQYF. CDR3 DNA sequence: TGCGCCAGCAGCCAAGTCACCGGGACAGCCGTGGCACGGCAGTACTTC.

The chain's CDR3 is CASSPGTGYQPQHF. CDR3 coding DNA: TGTGCCAGCAGCCCCGGGACAGGCTATCAGCCCCAGCATTTT. The chain is built from TRBV6-5 and TRBJ1-5; 8 bases are shared with TRBD1. The junction had 6 bases not matched to a gene; V was cut back by 6 bases and J by 5 bases. In germline, CDR1 is MNHEY, CDR2 SVGAGI. There are 14 residues in the CDR3.

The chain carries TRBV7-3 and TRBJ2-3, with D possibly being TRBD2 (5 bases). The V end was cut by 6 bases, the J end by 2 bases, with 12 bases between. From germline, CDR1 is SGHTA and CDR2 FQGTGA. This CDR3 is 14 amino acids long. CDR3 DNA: TGTGCCAGCAGGAAGGGAGAGAACACAGATACGCAGTATTTT. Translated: CASRKGENTDTQYF.

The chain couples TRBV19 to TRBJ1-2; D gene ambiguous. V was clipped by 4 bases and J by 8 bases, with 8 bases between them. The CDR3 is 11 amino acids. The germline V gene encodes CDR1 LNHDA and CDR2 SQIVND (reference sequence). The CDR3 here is CASSTTGGYTF. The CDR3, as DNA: TGTGCCAGTAGTACGACGGGGGGCTACACCTTC. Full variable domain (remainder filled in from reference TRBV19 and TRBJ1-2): DGGITQSPKYLFRKEGQNVTLSCEQNLNHDAMYWYRQDPGQGLRLIYYSQIVNDFQKGDIAEGYSVSREKKESFPLTVTSAQKNPTAFYLCASSTTGGYTFGSGTRLTVV.

In nucleotides, the CDR3 is TGTGCCACCTCACCGGGACTAGCCTACGAGCAGTACTTC. It yields the protein CATSPGLAYEQYF. The J gene is TRBJ2-7, the V gene TRBV28, with TRBD2 matching 8 bases. Germline-derived CDR1 and CDR2 are MDHEN and SYDVKM. Trimming at V came to 10 bases and at J to 2 bases, leaving 7 bases not matched to a gene. The CDR3 sequence is 13 residues long.

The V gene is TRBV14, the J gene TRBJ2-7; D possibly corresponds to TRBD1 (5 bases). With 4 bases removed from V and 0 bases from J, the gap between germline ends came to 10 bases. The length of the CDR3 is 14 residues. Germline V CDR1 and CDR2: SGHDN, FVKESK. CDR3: CASSRQGSSYEQYF. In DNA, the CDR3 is TGTGCCAGCAGCCGCCAGGGATCCTCCTACGAGCAGTACTTC.

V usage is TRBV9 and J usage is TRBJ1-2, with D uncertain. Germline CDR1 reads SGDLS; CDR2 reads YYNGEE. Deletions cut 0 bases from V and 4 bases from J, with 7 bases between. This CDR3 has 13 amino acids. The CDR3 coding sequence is TGTGCCAGCAGCGTAGATCCCAGCTATGGCTACACCTTC. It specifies CASSVDPSYGYTF.

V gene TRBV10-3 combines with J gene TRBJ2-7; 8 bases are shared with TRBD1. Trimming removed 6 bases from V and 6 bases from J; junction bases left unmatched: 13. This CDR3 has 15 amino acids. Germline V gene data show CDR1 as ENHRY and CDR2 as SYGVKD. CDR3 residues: CAIRNPGTGLFEQYF. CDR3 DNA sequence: TGTGCCATCAGGAATCCCGGGACAGGCCTTTTCGAGCAGTACTTC.

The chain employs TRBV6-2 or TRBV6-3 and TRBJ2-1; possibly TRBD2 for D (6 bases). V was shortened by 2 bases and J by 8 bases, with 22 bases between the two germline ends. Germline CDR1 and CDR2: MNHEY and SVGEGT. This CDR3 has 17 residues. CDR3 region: CASSYHETRSRSDEQFF. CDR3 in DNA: TGTGCCAGCAGTTACCACGAGACTAGATCGCGTTCGGATGAGCAGTTCTTC.

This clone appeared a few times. The CDR3 loop reads CASKTAYNSPLHF. CDR3 in DNA: TGTGCCAGCAAAACAGCTTATAATTCACCCCTCCACTTT. V gene TRBV27 combines with J gene TRBJ1-6, with unresolved D. This CDR3 comprises 13 residues. The V end was cut by 7 bases, the J end by 4 bases, with 8 bases between. Germline CDR1 MNHEY, CDR2 SMNVEV (reference sequence).

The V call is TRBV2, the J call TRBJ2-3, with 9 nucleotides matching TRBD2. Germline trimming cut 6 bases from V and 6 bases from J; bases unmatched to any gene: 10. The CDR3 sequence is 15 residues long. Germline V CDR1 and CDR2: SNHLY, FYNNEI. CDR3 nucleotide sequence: TGTGCCAGCAGCGGAGCGGGAGGCCCTGGGGATACGCAGTATTTT. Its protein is CASSGAGGPGDTQYF.

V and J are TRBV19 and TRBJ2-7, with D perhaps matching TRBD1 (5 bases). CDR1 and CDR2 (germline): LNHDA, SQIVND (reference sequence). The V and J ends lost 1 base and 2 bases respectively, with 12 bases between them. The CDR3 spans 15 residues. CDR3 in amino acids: CASSIVYDSAYEQYF. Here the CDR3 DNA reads TGTGCCAGTAGTATAGTTTACGACAGTGCCTACGAGCAGTACTTC.

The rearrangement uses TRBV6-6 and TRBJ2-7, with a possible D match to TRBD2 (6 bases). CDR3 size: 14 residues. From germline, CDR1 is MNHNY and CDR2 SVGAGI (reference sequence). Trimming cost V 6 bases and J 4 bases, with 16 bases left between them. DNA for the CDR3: TGTGCCAGCAGAACCGGGACTGGGTTATACGAGCAGTACTTC. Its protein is CASRTGTGLYEQYF.

The CDR3 DNA reads as TGCAGTGCTAGTCCAGGGGAAGAGACCCAGTACTTC. This encodes CSASPGEETQYF. The genes are TRBV20-1 and TRBJ2-5; D possibly corresponds to TRBD1 (6 bases). Germline V gene data show CDR1 as DFQATT and CDR2 as SNEGSKA (reference sequence). The V gene lost 3 bases and the J gene lost 3 bases, with 8 bases spanning the gap. This CDR3 region has 12 residues.

The CDR3 bases are TGTGCCAGCAGCCCCCGGGACAGGGCTAATTCACCCCTCCACTTT. The encoded protein is CASSPRDRANSPLHF. The genes are TRBV27 and TRBJ1-6, with 9 bases that match TRBD1. The germline gives CDR1 MNHEY, CDR2 SMNVEV (reference sequence). The trim removed 6 bases at V and 6 bases at J, leaving 6 bases unmatched. CDR3 size: 15 residues.

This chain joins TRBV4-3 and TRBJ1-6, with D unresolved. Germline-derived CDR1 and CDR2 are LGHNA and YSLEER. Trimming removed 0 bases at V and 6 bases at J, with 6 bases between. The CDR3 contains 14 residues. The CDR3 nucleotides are TGCGCCAGCAGCCAAGATCTACGTAATTCACCCCTCCACTTT. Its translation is CASSQDLRNSPLHF.

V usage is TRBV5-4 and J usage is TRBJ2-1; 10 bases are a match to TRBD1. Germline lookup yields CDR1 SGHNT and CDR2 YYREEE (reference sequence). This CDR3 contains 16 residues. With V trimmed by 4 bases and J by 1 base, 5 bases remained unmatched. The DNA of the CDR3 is TGTGCCAGCAGCAGCGACAGGGGGCGGTCCTACAATGAGCAGTTCTTC. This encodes CASSSDRGRSYNEQFF.

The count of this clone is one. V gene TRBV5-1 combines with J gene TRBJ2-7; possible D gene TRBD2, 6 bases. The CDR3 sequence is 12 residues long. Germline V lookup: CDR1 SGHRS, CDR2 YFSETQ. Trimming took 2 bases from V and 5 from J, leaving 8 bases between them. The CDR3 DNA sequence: TGCGCCAGCAGCTTCGGGGGACACGAGCAGTACTTC. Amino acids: CASSFGGHEQYF.

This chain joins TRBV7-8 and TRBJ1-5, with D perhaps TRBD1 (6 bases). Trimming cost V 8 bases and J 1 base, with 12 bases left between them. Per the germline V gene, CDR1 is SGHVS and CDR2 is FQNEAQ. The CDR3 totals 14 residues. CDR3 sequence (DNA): TGTGCCAGCGCCGGACAGTTCAGCAATCAGCCCCAGCATTTT. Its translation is CASAGQFSNQPQHF.

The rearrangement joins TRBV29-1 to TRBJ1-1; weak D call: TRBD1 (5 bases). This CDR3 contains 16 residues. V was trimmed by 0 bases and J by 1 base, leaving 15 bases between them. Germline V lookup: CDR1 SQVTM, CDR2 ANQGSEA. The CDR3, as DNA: TGCAGCGTTGAAGATCGTCATGAGACAGCGAACACTGAAGCTTTCTTT. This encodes CSVEDRHETANTEAFF.

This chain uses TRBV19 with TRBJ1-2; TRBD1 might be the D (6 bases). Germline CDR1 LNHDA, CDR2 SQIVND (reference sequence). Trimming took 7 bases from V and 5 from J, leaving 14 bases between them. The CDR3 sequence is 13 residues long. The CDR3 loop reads CASTWGGLYGYTF. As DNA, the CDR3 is TGTGCCAGTACTTGGGGGGGGCTTTATGGCTACACCTTC.

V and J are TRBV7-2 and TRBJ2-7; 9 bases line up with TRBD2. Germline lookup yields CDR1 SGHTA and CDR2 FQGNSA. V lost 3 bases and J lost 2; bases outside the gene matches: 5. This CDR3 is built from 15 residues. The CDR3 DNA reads TGTGCCAGCAGCTTTTTTAGCGGGAGTACCTACGAGCAGTACTTC. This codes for CASSFFSGSTYEQYF.

The CDR3 is CASSLSLEANYGYTF. For the CDR3, the DNA is TGTGCCAGCAGCTTATCATTAGAAGCTAACTATGGCTACACCTTC. This sequence joins TRBV11-1 and TRBJ1-2; no definite D call. This CDR3 is 15 amino acids long. Germline CDR1 SGHAT, CDR2 FQDESV (reference sequence). The germline V and J ends were trimmed by 2 bases and 0 bases, with 10 bases remaining between them. Full variable domain (missing parts from reference TRBV11-1 and TRBJ1-2): EAEVAQSPRYKITEKSQAVAFWCDPISGHATLYWYRQILGQGPELLVQFQDESVVDDSQLPKDRFSAERLKGVDSTLKIQPAELGDSAMYLCASSLSLEANYGYTFGSGTRLTVV.

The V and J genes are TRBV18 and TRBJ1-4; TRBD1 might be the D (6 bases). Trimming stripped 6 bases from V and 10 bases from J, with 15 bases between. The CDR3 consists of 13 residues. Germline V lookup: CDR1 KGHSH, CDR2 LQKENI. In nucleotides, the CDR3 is TGTGCCAGCTCGGAACTACAGGGTGGAAAACTGTTTTTT. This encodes CASSELQGGKLFF.

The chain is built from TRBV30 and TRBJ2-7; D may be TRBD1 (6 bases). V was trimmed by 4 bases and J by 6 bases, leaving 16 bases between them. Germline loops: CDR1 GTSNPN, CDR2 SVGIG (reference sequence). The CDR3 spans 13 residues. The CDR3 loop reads CAWTDSRGSEQYF. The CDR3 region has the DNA TGTGCCTGGACGGACAGCAGGGGCAGCGAGCAGTACTTC.

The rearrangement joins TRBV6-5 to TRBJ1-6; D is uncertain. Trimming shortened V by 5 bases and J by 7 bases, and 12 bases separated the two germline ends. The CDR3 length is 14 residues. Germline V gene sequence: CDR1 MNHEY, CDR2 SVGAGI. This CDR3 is CASSPQQVNSPLHF. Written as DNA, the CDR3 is TGTGCCAGCAGTCCCCAGCAGGTCAATTCACCCCTCCACTTT.

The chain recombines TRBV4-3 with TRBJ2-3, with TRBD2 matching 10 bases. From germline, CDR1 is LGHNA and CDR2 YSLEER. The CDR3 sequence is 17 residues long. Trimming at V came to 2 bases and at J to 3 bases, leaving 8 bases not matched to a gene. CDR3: CASSQFLPSGGTDTQYF. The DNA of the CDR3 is TGCGCCAGCAGCCAATTCTTGCCTAGCGGGGGTACAGATACGCAGTATTTT.

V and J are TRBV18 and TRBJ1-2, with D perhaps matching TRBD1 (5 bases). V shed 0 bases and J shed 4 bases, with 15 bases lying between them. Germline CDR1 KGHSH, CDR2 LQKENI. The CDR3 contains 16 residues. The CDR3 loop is CASSPPGLARVYGYTF. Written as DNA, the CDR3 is TGTGCCAGCTCACCACCGGGACTGGCGAGAGTCTATGGCTACACCTTC.